The entry that follows covers one T cell receptor (beta chain) sequence. CDR1 is SGHTA and CDR2 is FQGTGA in the germline V gene. This CDR3 spans 13 amino acids. V was trimmed by 1 base and J by 5 bases, leaving 6 bases between them. Method: immunoSEQ multiplex PCR; TCRdb's copy keeps in-frame clones and lacks some. The sample lists roughly 400,000 clones, roughly 90% seen once, with 5.5% to 8% in the top ten. This record belongs to a study of control samples from healthy donors and cancer patients. The TCR comes from a man aged 35 to 55 with head and neck cancer. The chain combines TRBV7-3 with TRBJ2-1, with D unresolved. Source material: PBMCs. The CDR3 reads CASSLNLNNEQFF. The CDR3 DNA is TGTGCCAGCAGCTTAAACCTCAACAATGAGCAGTTCTTC.